This T cell receptor (beta chain) was documented in a study of regulatory T cells in long-lasting Graves disease. On this clonotype: Its antigen is unknown.

Documented time point: persistent/refractory GD, antithyroid drugs over 5 years with positive TRAb. From PBMCs, RNA was extracted and then used to make the TCR library. In building TCR beta libraries, iRepertoire HTBI primers were used together with Arm-PCR of CDR3 regions. MiXCR was run by TCRdb on the multiplex PCR reads, yielding one entry per CDR3 protein. The data contain a few hundred thousand distinct CDR3 sequences, 22% of them singletons. Study observations and caveats: Persistent Graves' patients showed reduced TCR diversity versus newly diagnosed patients. TRBV28, TRBJ1-2 and TRBJ2-5 emerged as the favored segments in persistent disease. Rather than thyroid tissue, only peripheral blood underwent study.

V lost 5 bases and J 5 bases, leaving 10 bases between the germline ends. The CDR3 has 13 residues. Germline CDR1 reads SEHNR; CDR2 reads FQNEAQ (reference sequence). The receptor's source is a female donor with Graves disease. The chain links TRBV7-9 to TRBJ2-1; D ambiguous. Sequenced here: peripheral blood mononuclear cells (PBMCs), sampled when the disease was refractory, from a patient treated with antithyroid drugs. The CDR3 protein is CASSLLPHNEQFF. The CDR3 DNA sequence: TGTGCCAGCAGCCTACTCCCCCACAATGAGCAGTTCTTC.